This T cell receptor (beta chain) was documented in a study of T-cell memory formation after mild COVID-19. In the study overall: TCR clusters showed largely donor specificity.

Findings and caveats of the study: Most CD4+ clones that shrank were in CM and EM, while CD8+ ones turned up in EMRA. Contracting clones from day 15 to 85 had balanced CD4/CD8; later expanders favoured CD4+.

Germline CDR1 and CDR2: MNHEY and SVGEGT. Trimming cost V 2 bases and J 3 bases, with 14 bases left between them. There are 15 residues in the CDR3. Constant-segment primers and 5'RACE yielded cDNA libraries for TCR alpha and TCR beta, each carrying sample barcodes and UMIs. Each CDR3 protein is one row after TCRdb ran MiXCR on the 5' RACE reads. The profile covers about 310,000 distinct CDR3 sequences, with about 15% appearing a single time and more than 20% taken by the ten largest. This clonotype was observed a handful of times. Its antigen is currently unknown. The clonotype was recovered from a young man who had mild COVID-19 (a few samples of this study predate the infection). Cell type and time point are not known. The rearrangement links TRBV6-2 or TRBV6-3 to TRBJ2-7; TRBD1 might be the D (6 bases). Sample: PBMCs or a T cell subset sorted from them (not recorded which). The CDR3 here is CASSYGGRTIYEQYF. The CDR3 DNA reads TGTGCCAGCAGTTACGGGGGCCGAACAATCTACGAGCAGTACTTC.